One sample yielded the 22 T cell receptor beta chains listed below, sequenced in a study of cytomegalovirus exposure and HLA in healthy donors. Only in-frame clones appear in the TCRdb table, and some are missing; sequencing was by immunoSEQ multiplex PCR. The table shows approximately 160,000 clones, with about 90% occurring only once. The material sequenced was PBMCs. The receptors were sampled from a young woman in good health and CMV-seropositive.

The J gene is TRBJ1-1, the V gene TRBV15; D possibly corresponds to TRBD1 (5 bases). From germline, CDR1 is LNHNV and CDR2 YYDKDF (reference sequence). The CDR3 consists of 16 residues. Trimming cost V 3 bases and J 4 bases, with 18 bases left between them. CDR3 coding DNA: TGTGCCACCAGCAGTAAGGGGTGGACCTCGGGCACTGAAGCTTTCTTT. Protein: CATSSKGWTSGTEAFF. The full variable domain, its missing parts supplied by reference TRBV15 and TRBJ1-1, is DAMVIQNPRYQVTQFGKPVTLSCSQTLNHNVMYWYQQKSSQAPKLLFHYYDKDFNNEADTPDNFQSRRPNTSFCFLDIRSPGLGDTAMYLCATSSKGWTSGTEAFFGQGTRLTVV.

The chain employs TRBV10-3 and TRBJ2-3; 8 bases are shared with TRBD2. The CDR3 covers 15 residues. Per germline, CDR1 ENHRY and CDR2 SYGVKD. The trim removed 8 bases at V and 0 bases at J, leaving 7 bases unmatched. The CDR3 here is CAIGTGGRSTDTQYF. CDR3 DNA: TGTGCCATCGGGACGGGAGGGCGGAGCACAGATACGCAGTATTTT.

The chain joins TRBV5-4 to TRBJ1-2, with TRBD1 matching over 12 bases. Germline lookup yields CDR1 SGHNT and CDR2 YYREEE (reference sequence). Trimming took 3 bases from V and 6 from J; bases not matched to a gene: 6. The CDR3 is 15 amino acids. The CDR3 loop is CASSWLGQGADGYTF. CDR3 sequence (DNA): TGTGCCAGCAGCTGGCTGGGACAGGGGGCGGATGGCTACACCTTC.

The rearrangement uses TRBV5-1 and TRBJ2-5; TRBD1 aligns across 7 bases. The CDR3 contains 14 residues. The V gene end was trimmed by 0 bases and the J gene end by 3 bases; junction bases not matched to a gene: 2. CDR1 is SGHRS and CDR2 is YFSETQ in the germline V gene. The CDR3, as DNA: TGCGCCAGCAGCTTGGGGCAGGGGGAAGAGACCCAGTACTTC. Protein: CASSLGQGEETQYF.

This clone was observed a handful of times. The rearrangement uses TRBV5-4 and TRBJ1-6, with TRBD1 matching over 8 bases. This CDR3 comprises 15 residues. CDR1 is SGHNT and CDR2 is YYREEE in the germline V gene (reference sequence). J was trimmed by 6 bases and V by 4 bases; bases with no gene match: 6. The CDR3 here is CASSPTGARNSPLHF. The CDR3, as DNA: TGTGCCAGCAGCCCGACAGGGGCCCGTAATTCACCCCTCCACTTT.

The CDR3 is CASSEPDEQFF. In DNA, the CDR3 is TGTGCCAGCAGTGAACCCGATGAGCAGTTCTTC. The V call is TRBV2, the J call TRBJ2-1; no reliable D call. This CDR3 has 11 residues. Trimming took 2 bases from V and 8 from J, leaving 4 bases between them. CDR1 is SNHLY and CDR2 is FYNNEI in the germline V gene.

V gene TRBV18 combines with J gene TRBJ2-7, with D perhaps matching TRBD2 (5 bases). Germline CDR1 and CDR2: KGHSH and LQKENI. V was trimmed by 1 base and J by 6 bases, leaving 7 bases between them. The CDR3 covers 12 residues. The CDR3 bases are TGTGCCAGCTCACCACTAGCGCTCGAGCAGTACTTC. It is translated as CASSPLALEQYF.

This rearrangement joins TRBV6-6 to TRBJ2-7; 10 nucleotides align to TRBD1. V lost 6 bases, J lost 3 bases, and 5 bases stayed unmatched. The germline CDR1 and CDR2 sequences are MNHNY and SVGAGI (reference sequence). CDR3 length: 14 residues. For the CDR3, the DNA is TGTGCCAGCAGACCACGGGACAGGGGCTACGAGCAGTACTTC. This gives the protein CASRPRDRGYEQYF.

The genes are TRBV7-6 and TRBJ2-1; unclear D gene. This CDR3 has 14 amino acids. V was clipped by 5 bases and J by 2 bases, with 10 bases between them. CDR1 and CDR2 (germline): SGHVS, FNYEAQ. Here the CDR3 reads CASSPSLTYNEQFF. The CDR3 DNA reads as TGTGCCAGCAGCCCGAGTCTTACCTACAATGAGCAGTTCTTC.

V is TRBV28 and J is TRBJ2-7; 7 bases are shared with TRBD2. Trimming cost V 5 bases and J 2 bases; bases outside gene matches: 6. CDR1 and CDR2 from the germline V gene are MDHEN and SYDVKM. This CDR3 is built from 14 residues. CDR3 coding DNA: TGTGCCAGCAGTCCGTTAGCGGGCCCCTACGAGCAGTACTTC. It encodes CASSPLAGPYEQYF.

The chain employs TRBV27 and TRBJ2-3, with TRBD2 matching 13 bases. Germline V gene sequence: CDR1 MNHEY, CDR2 SMNVEV (reference sequence). The CDR3 spans 15 residues. V shed 8 bases and J 6 bases; nucleotides not matched to a gene: 8. The CDR3 loop is CASGLTSGGTDTQYF. The CDR3 DNA sequence: TGTGCCAGCGGGTTGACTAGCGGGGGGACGGATACGCAGTATTTT.

CDR3: CASIPGVAGVGEQFF. The CDR3 coding sequence is TGTGCCAGCATCCCCGGGGTAGCGGGAGTAGGTGAGCAGTTCTTC. This chain joins TRBV7-6 and TRBJ2-1, with 9 bases aligning to TRBD2. CDR3 length: 15 amino acids. The junction had 13 bases not matched to a gene; V was cut back by 7 bases and J by 9 bases. CDR1 and CDR2 (germline): SGHVS, FNYEAQ.

This chain joins TRBV4-1 and TRBJ1-5, with D perhaps matching TRBD1 (6 bases). Germline V gene lookup returns CDR1 MGHRA and CDR2 YSYEKL. V dropped 1 base and J dropped 6 bases, with 10 bases sitting between them. This CDR3 spans 14 amino acids. The CDR3 DNA reads as TGCGCCAGCAGCCAAGTTAGGGGGGGTCAGCCCCAGCATTTT. Amino acids: CASSQVRGGQPQHF.

In this sample, this clone turned up once. The CDR3 loop reads CASSLGQVNTGELFF. As DNA, the CDR3 is TGTGCCAGTAGTTTGGGACAGGTAAACACCGGGGAGCTGTTTTTT. The chain uses TRBV19 and TRBJ2-2; 8 bases line up with TRBD1. The germline gives CDR1 LNHDA, CDR2 SQIVND (reference sequence). The length of the CDR3 is 15 residues. J gave up 2 bases and V 5 bases, and 4 bases lay outside the gene matches.

The chain joins TRBV7-9 to TRBJ1-2; TRBD1 agrees at 11 bases. The CDR3 is made up of 15 amino acids. With 3 bases clipped from V and 6 bases from J, the junction kept 6 bases outside the gene matches. Looked up from germline, CDR1 is SEHNR and CDR2 is FQNEAQ (reference sequence). DNA of the CDR3: TGTGCCAGCAGCTTGTTGGGACAGGGGGACGATGGCTACACCTTC. Translated: CASSLLGQGDDGYTF.

The chain couples TRBV4-2 to TRBJ2-7, with TRBD2 identical over 10 bases. The J segment lost 1 base and the V segment lost 0 bases, leaving 3 bases of the junction unmatched. CDR1 is LGHNA, CDR2 YNFKEQ, per germline. The CDR3 spans 16 residues. CDR3 protein: CASSQDRLAGSYEQYF. In DNA form, the CDR3 reads TGTGCCAGCAGCCAAGATCGACTAGCGGGTTCCTACGAGCAGTACTTC.

This chain uses TRBV7-6 with TRBJ2-6; 11 nucleotides match TRBD1. Germline V gives CDR1 SGHVS, CDR2 FNYEAQ. The CDR3 sequence is 18 residues long. The trim removed 2 bases at V and 0 bases at J, leaving 3 bases unmatched. The CDR3 DNA follows: TGTGCCAGCAGCTTAAGGACAGGGGGCTTCTCTGGGGCCAACGTCCTGACTTTC. As protein: CASSLRTGGFSGANVLTF.

The chain uses TRBV7-9 and TRBJ2-1, with TRBD2 identical over 7 bases. CDR1 SEHNR and CDR2 FQNEAQ come from the germline V gene (reference sequence). This CDR3 has 18 amino acids. J was trimmed by 5 bases and V by 2 bases; bases with no gene match: 15. CDR3 loop: CASSLIWGAGTTNNEQFF. CDR3 DNA: TGTGCCAGCAGCTTAATTTGGGGCGCCGGGACTACGAACAATGAGCAGTTCTTC.

The chain uses TRBV28 and TRBJ2-7; 9 bases are a match to TRBD2. Germline V gives CDR1 MDHEN, CDR2 SYDVKM. The V gene end was trimmed by 5 bases and the J gene end by 4 bases; junction bases not matched to a gene: 9. The CDR3 sequence is 15 residues long. CDR3 sequence reads: CASSLERLAVYEQYF. The CDR3 coding sequence is TGTGCCAGCAGTCTTGAGAGACTAGCGGTTTACGAGCAGTACTTC.

The rearrangement joins TRBV5-1 to TRBJ2-3, with unresolved D. This CDR3 comprises 14 residues. Trimming took 2 bases from V and 0 from J, leaving 7 bases between them. The V gene's germline CDR1 is SGHRS and CDR2 YFSETQ. This CDR3 reads CASSFLTSTDTQYF. DNA of the CDR3: TGCGCCAGCAGCTTCCTTACTAGCACAGATACGCAGTATTTT.

The CDR3 DNA reads TGCAGCGTTGAAGGAACAGGGGTAGGGCAGTTCTTC. Translated: CSVEGTGVGQFF. This chain uses TRBV29-1 with TRBJ2-1; 7 bases line up with TRBD1. V dropped 1 base and J dropped 12; count of bases not matched to a gene: 6. The CDR3 has 12 amino acids. Germline V gene data show CDR1 as SQVTM and CDR2 as ANQGSEA.

The chain joins TRBV2 to TRBJ2-2, with 11 bases aligning to TRBD2. The J segment lost 5 bases and the V segment lost 7 bases, leaving 12 bases of the junction unmatched. Germline assignment: CDR1 SNHLY and CDR2 FYNNEI. The length of the CDR3 is 17 residues. The CDR3 protein is CASTLLRLAGPTGELFF. The DNA for the CDR3 is TGTGCCAGCACCCTACTGCGACTAGCGGGGCCTACCGGGGAGCTGTTTTTT.